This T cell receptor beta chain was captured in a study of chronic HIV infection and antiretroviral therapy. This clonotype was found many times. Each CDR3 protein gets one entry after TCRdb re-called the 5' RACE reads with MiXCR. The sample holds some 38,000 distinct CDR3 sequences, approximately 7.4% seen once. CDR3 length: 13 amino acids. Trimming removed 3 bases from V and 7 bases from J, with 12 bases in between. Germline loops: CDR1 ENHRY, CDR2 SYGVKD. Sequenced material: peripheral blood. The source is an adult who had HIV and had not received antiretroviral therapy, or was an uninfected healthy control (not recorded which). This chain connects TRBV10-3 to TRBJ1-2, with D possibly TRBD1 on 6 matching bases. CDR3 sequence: CAISERPGAGYTF. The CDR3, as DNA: TGTGCCATCAGTGAAAGGCCAGGGGCTGGCTACACCTTC.